This T cell receptor beta chain was identified in a study of control samples from healthy donors and cancer patients. The data were produced by immunoSEQ multiplex PCR, yet TCRdb's version contains in-frame clones alone and is incomplete. The sample has approximately 74,000 clones; approximately 94% are singletons. With 0 bases removed from V and 1 base from J, the gap between germline ends came to 9 bases. CDR1 is LGHDT, CDR2 YNNKEL, per germline (reference sequence). The CDR3 is made up of 15 amino acids. This rearrangement joins TRBV3-1 (or the pseudogene TRBV3-2) to TRBJ1-1; D remains unclear. Sequencing was performed on blood. This clonotype was obtained from a woman aged 25-40 years in good health. The CDR3 loop is CASSQDLLGNTEAFF. As DNA, the CDR3 is TGTGCCAGCAGCCAAGATCTGTTAGGGAACACTGAAGCTTTCTTT.